The 18 T cell receptor beta chains given below trace back to one sample, sequenced in a study of metastatic and nonmetastatic thyroid tumors. Patients underwent thyroid surgery, and none had received any treatment before it. TCRdb re-called the PCR reads with MiXCR. The sample lists about 5,500 clones; around a third were seen once. The source material was tumor tissue. All receptors derive from a male donor with papillary thyroid cancer or a benign thyroid nodule (not recorded which). Some clones in this sample may be carry-over from other donors' samples.

The chain joins TRBV4-1 to TRBJ2-3, with D perhaps TRBD1 (6 bases). Trimming left V 2 bases short and J 6 bases short, with 15 bases between. This CDR3 is built from 15 residues. Looked up from germline, CDR1 is MGHRA and CDR2 is YSYEKL. CDR3 sequence: CASSQRQATGDTQYF. For the CDR3, the DNA is TGCGCCAGCAGCCAAAGACAGGCGACGGGGGATACGCAGTATTTT.

The chain recombines TRBV20-1 with TRBJ1-6; tentative D call: TRBD1 (6 bases). Germline CDR1 and CDR2: DFQATT and SNEGSKA (reference sequence). The CDR3 spans 13 residues. Trimming removed 6 bases from V and 13 bases from J, with 19 bases in between. The CDR3 nucleotides are TGCAGTGCAGGGCGGGGGGCGCGGTTTCCCCTCCACTTT. Translating it yields CSAGRGARFPLHF.

There are a few counts of this clone. The V call is TRBV20-1, the J call TRBJ2-7; 11 bases align to TRBD2. The V gene end was trimmed by 5 bases and the J gene end by 3 bases; junction bases not matched to a gene: 6. Germline lookup yields CDR1 DFQATT and CDR2 SNEGSKA (reference sequence). This CDR3 spans 14 amino acids. The CDR3 sequence is CSAGTSGRIYEQYF. The CDR3 nucleotides are TGCAGTGCTGGTACTAGCGGGAGAATCTACGAGCAGTACTTC.

By share, this clone ranks as medium-sized. The rearrangement links TRBV5-4 to TRBJ2-1, with D perhaps TRBD1 (5 bases). Between the trimmed V and J ends, which lost 5 bases and 1 base, there was a span of 10 bases. Germline lookup yields CDR1 SGHNT and CDR2 YYREEE (reference sequence). The CDR3 sequence is 14 residues long. The CDR3 spells CASSQQVSYNEQFF. The CDR3 nucleotides read TGTGCCAGCAGTCAACAGGTATCCTACAATGAGCAGTTCTTC.

The chain joins TRBV6-2 or TRBV6-3 to TRBJ2-1; D possibly corresponds to TRBD2 (5 bases). The CDR3 loop spans 16 amino acids. Germline values: CDR1 MNHEY, CDR2 SVGEGT. Deletions cut 8 bases from V and 6 bases from J, with 23 bases between. CDR3 nucleotides: TGTGCCAGCGCCAAAAGTCGTAGGACTTCCATCAATGAGCAGTTCTTC. Translating it yields CASAKSRRTSINEQFF.

The chain uses TRBV18 and TRBJ1-2; TRBD1 aligns across 9 bases. Germline CDR1 and CDR2: KGHSH and LQKENI. Trimming cost V 2 bases and J 6 bases; bases outside gene matches: 4. This CDR3 region has 14 residues. The CDR3 protein is CASSPMGQGNGYTF. The CDR3 DNA is TGTGCCAGCTCACCAATGGGACAGGGTAATGGCTACACCTTC.

The rearrangement uses TRBV2 and TRBJ2-7; D may be TRBD1 (6 bases). The CDR3 loop spans 13 amino acids. Germline V CDR1 and CDR2: SNHLY, FYNNEI. Trimming left V 11 bases short and J 5 bases short, with 19 bases between. Written as DNA, the CDR3 is TGTGCCTCCGAGTCCGGCAGGGGCGACGAGCAGTACTTC. Its protein product is CASESGRGDEQYF.

This clone came up a few times. This sequence joins TRBV19 and TRBJ2-7, with D possibly TRBD2 on 7 matching bases. V was clipped by 3 bases and J by 5 bases, with 17 bases between them. Germline CDR1 is LNHDA and CDR2 is SQIVND (reference sequence). This CDR3 spans 15 amino acids. The chain's CDR3 is CASSMGGAGEDEQYF. CDR3 sequence (DNA): TGTGCCAGTAGTATGGGGGGGGCAGGTGAGGACGAGCAGTACTTC.

This clone was counted a few times. The V call is TRBV6-2 or TRBV6-3, the J call TRBJ2-7; 10 bases agree with TRBD1. J lost 6 bases, V lost 6 bases, and 11 bases had no gene match. This CDR3 has 15 amino acids. Germline V lookup: CDR1 MNHEY, CDR2 SVGEGT. Here the CDR3 DNA reads TGTGCCAGCAGAGCCGGGACAGGGGACCTCGGCGAGCAGTACTTC. The encoded protein is CASRAGTGDLGEQYF.

This clone was counted only a few times. This chain connects TRBV6-1 to TRBJ2-3; D is unclear. The CDR3 is 12 amino acids. Germline CDR1 is MNHNS and CDR2 is SASEGT. V shed 4 bases and J shed 6 bases, with 8 bases lying between them. Written as DNA, the CDR3 is TGTGCCAGCAGTGGCGTACTTGATACGCAGTATTTT. Translated, it gives CASSGVLDTQYF.

This clone was found a few times. The chain recombines TRBV25-1 with TRBJ2-1; D unresolved. Germline assignment: CDR1 MGHDK and CDR2 SYGVNS. The CDR3 runs 15 residues. The V and J ends lost 6 bases and 6 bases respectively, with 18 bases between them. CDR3 coding DNA: TGTGCCAGCAGCCATGTAGAAATAGGGCTCAATGAGCAGTTCTTC. It codes for CASSHVEIGLNEQFF.

This sequence joins TRBV2 and TRBJ2-3; D uncertain. The CDR3 runs to 15 residues. Trimming removed 5 bases from V and 5 bases from J, with 17 bases in between. CDR1 is SNHLY and CDR2 is FYNNEI in the germline V gene. The CDR3 loop is CASSSNTKLGDTQYF. For the CDR3, the DNA is TGTGCCAGCAGTTCTAATACAAAACTGGGAGATACGCAGTATTTT.

This clone has only a few counts. The gene calls are TRBV6-2 or TRBV6-3 and TRBJ2-7; perhaps D is TRBD1 or TRBD2 (5 bases each). The CDR3 has 15 amino acids. V gave up 4 bases and J gave up 0 bases, with 13 bases separating them. Germline loops: CDR1 MNHEY, CDR2 SVGEGT. This CDR3 is CASSSGRLRSYEQYF. In nucleotides, the CDR3 is TGTGCCAGCAGTTCGGGACGGCTCCGCTCCTACGAGCAGTACTTC.

This clone has only a few counts. The J gene is TRBJ2-7, the V gene TRBV27; no reliable D call. Germline V gene lookup returns CDR1 MNHEY and CDR2 SMNVEV (reference sequence). The CDR3 extends over 14 amino acids. V dropped 2 bases and J dropped 2 bases, with 10 bases sitting between them. The CDR3 protein is CASSLRVNAYEQYF. The DNA for the CDR3 is TGTGCCAGCAGTTTAAGGGTCAATGCCTACGAGCAGTACTTC.

This clone rates as medium-sized (0.01 to 0.1%). The V and J genes are TRBV28 and TRBJ1-1; TRBD1 agrees at 7 bases. J gave up 0 bases and V 5 bases, and 3 bases lay outside the gene matches. Germline values: CDR1 MDHEN, CDR2 SYDVKM. There are 14 residues in the CDR3. This chain's CDR3 is CASSTGQLNTEAFF. Written as DNA, the CDR3 is TGTGCCAGCAGTACGGGACAGCTGAACACTGAAGCTTTCTTT.

This clone rates as medium-sized. The rearrangement links TRBV7-8 to TRBJ1-5; the D gene is possibly TRBD1 (6 bases). Germline V gene data show CDR1 as SGHVS and CDR2 as FQNEAQ. V was cut by 5 bases and J by 5 bases, with 13 bases left in between. CDR3 length: 14 residues. The CDR3, as DNA: TGTGCCAGCAGCGGTAACAGGGACTATCAGCCCCAGCATTTT. Translated: CASSGNRDYQPQHF.

This clone came up once. The chain is built from TRBV7-8 and TRBJ1-2; maybe TRBD1 (5 bases). Deletions cut 3 bases from V and 6 bases from J, with 11 bases between. The CDR3 runs 13 residues. The germline CDR1 and CDR2 sequences are SGHVS and FQNEAQ. The CDR3 DNA reads TGTGCCAGCAGCTTGGGGGAACGGGATGGCTACACCTTC. It yields the protein CASSLGERDGYTF.

The chain combines TRBV30 with TRBJ1-6, with D perhaps matching TRBD1 (6 bases). The length of the CDR3 is 13 residues. V was shortened by 2 bases and J by 7 bases, with 9 bases between the two germline ends. The germline CDR1 and CDR2 sequences are GTSNPN and SVGIG (reference sequence). The CDR3 region is CAWSRGENSPLHF. The DNA of the CDR3 is TGTGCCTGGAGTAGGGGGGAAAATTCACCCCTCCACTTT.